This entry concerns a single TCR beta chain. Its antigen is not known. These data originate in a study of lymphopenia after photon versus proton radiotherapy. Study-level results: After lymphocyte nadir, photon-treated repertoires showed oligoclonal expansion, especially CD8+ Temra.

Germline CDR1 and CDR2: SGDLS and YYNGEE. V trimming: 3 bases; J trimming: 4 bases; junction bases outside the gene matches: 16. The CDR3 consists of 19 residues. Produced via immunoSEQ multiplex PCR; TCRdb's table is partial and in-frame only. Among tens of thousands of clones listed, around 84% were seen once. The chain carries TRBV9 and TRBJ2-5; 12 positions match TRBD2. The sample was peripheral blood, taken from a patient treated with proton-based radiotherapy. The clonotype was recovered from a man in his fifties or sixties with pancreatic cancer. CDR3: CASSEEGGTSGPRGETQYF. In DNA form, the CDR3 reads TGTGCCAGCAGCGAGGAGGGGGGGACTAGCGGGCCTCGGGGAGAGACCCAGTACTTC.